The T cell receptor (beta chain) under discussion was sequenced for a study of Ad26.COV2.S vaccination and SARS-CoV-2 variants. For the study at large: Donor had been placed in the Ad26.COV2.S arm of the COV1001 trial. Findings of the study overall: Possibly, TCR breadth and depth analyses underestimated total T cell responses.

The treatment here: some 20 received Ad26.COV2.S at low or high dose, single or two shots; five or six received placebo; per-sample allocation not given. Day 63 after the first injection of vaccine or placebo was the sampling time. Adults aged 18-55 years in Boston included the donor. This vaccine is an Ad26 vector that expresses the Wuhan-strain SARS-CoV-2 spike. Germline CDR1 is GTSNPN and CDR2 is SVGIG (reference sequence). V dropped 0 bases and J dropped 1 base, with 6 bases sitting between them. This CDR3 spans 13 amino acids. Data came from immunoSEQ multiplex PCR; TCRdb stores just in-frame clones and leaves some out. This table holds about 420,000 clones, 88% found once. Note on this clone: The antigen remains undetermined. This same CDR3 is encoded by further DNA sequences in the sample.

The TCR was taken from a person aged 18 to 65 who received the Ad26.COV2.S COVID-19 vaccine or a placebo. V and J are TRBV30 and TRBJ1-2; D ambiguous. Sequencing was performed on peripheral blood, taken in a trial of Ad26.COV2.S vaccine versus placebo. The CDR3 loop reads CAWSVGVNYGYTF. The CDR3 DNA follows: TGTGCCTGGAGTGTAGGAGTTAACTATGGCTACACCTTC.